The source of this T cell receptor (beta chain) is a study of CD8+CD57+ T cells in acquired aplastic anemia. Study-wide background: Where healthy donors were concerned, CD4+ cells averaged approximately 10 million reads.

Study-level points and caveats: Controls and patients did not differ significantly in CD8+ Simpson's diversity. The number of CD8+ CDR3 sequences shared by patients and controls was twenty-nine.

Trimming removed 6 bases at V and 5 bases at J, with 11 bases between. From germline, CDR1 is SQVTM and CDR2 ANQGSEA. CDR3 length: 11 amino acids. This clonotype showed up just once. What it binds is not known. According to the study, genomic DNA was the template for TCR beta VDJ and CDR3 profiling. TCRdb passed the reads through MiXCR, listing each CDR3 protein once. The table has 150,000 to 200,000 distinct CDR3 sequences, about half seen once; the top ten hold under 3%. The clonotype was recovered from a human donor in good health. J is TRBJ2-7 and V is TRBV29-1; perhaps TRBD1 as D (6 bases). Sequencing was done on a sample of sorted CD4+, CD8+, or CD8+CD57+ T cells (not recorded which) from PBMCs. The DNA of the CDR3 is TGCAGCGTAGGACAGCGTAACGAGCAGTACTTC. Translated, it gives CSVGQRNEQYF.